This paragraph reports one T cell receptor (beta chain). Its antigen is not yet known. Within one base of it there is no much larger clone, and no base qualities were kept. These data are taken from a study of shared clonotypes between healthy human individuals (dated by TCRdb to 2020 to 2021). Context from the whole study: Three men and a couple of women, aged 18 to 49 years, made up the cohort. To estimate repertoire size and how much clonotype sharing occurs between individuals, the study deeply sequenced the blood TCR repertoires of five or six healthy adults. To increase sequencing depth and limit assay-specific biases, TCR repertoire library preparation and sequencing were carried out by different laboratories using diverse techniques. Each donor's leukapheresis produced roughly between about 0.8 and 8.9 billion PBMCs.

What the authors observed across the whole study: Because the study included only a small number of donors, the genetic and exposure-history diversity represented was limited. Sampling was restricted to blood, and TCR repertoires in tissue are likely to differ from TCR repertoires in blood. Based on pairwise subsampling, the degree of clonotype sharing among donors was expected to be affected by sequencing depth.

Clipping removes 7 bases from V and 10 bases from J, with 16 as the unmatched junction base count. CDR1 and CDR2 are read off the germline V gene as MDHEN and SYDVKM. Including the terminal cysteine and phenylalanine, the CDR3 comprises 15 residues. Only the CDR3 DNA is retained, 45 bases long and in frame from the first base. TCR CDR3 regions were amplified from genomic DNA by multiplex PCR using the deep immunoSEQ assay. Genomic DNA extracted from each cell subset was distributed evenly over all wells of several immunoSEQ 96-well plates, and each plate served as one replicate. For unsorted PBMC, around 310 ng of genomic DNA, equivalent to about 32,000 T cell genomes, went into each replicate PCR. Unsorted PBMC genomic DNA was sequenced across ten immunoSEQ deep assay plates. Purified libraries were measured with a Qubit 3.0 fluorometer, size-checked on a Bioanalyzer 2100, and measured again with the KAPA Library Quantification kit. Each immunoSEQ 96-well plate was sequenced on its own single-read 150-cycle Illumina NextSeq 550 flow cell. The original methods were these. The immunoSEQ output contained only junctional sequences without quality scores, so filtering could not match that applied to full-length reads. To assign V/J genes and CDR3, sequences were annotated against IMGT germline references using PyIR, a Python wrapper for IgBLAST v1.9. Reads were filtered out if the reads had weak V/J assignments (E-value above 1e-6), no CDR3, stop codons, out-of-frame junctions, or ambiguous translated residues. A V3J clonotype was defined by an identical inferred V gene, J gene, and CDR3 amino acid sequence. Percentage overlap between repertoires was calculated by dividing the number of shared unique clonotypes by the size of the smaller repertoire. RTK rarefaction, the Chao1 estimator, and Recon v2.1 estimates of unobserved clonotypes were used to assess repertoire richness. What TCRdb holds here is the immuneACCESS table cut down to in-frame rearrangements. Part of the clones is not present; checked against another copy, under half of the missing clones reflect an unresolved V gene, and the others are unexplained. The V and J calls and clone size come from that table; D and trimming were worked out from the DNA. The sample table contains 400,000 to 600,000 clones; only one count was recorded for about 75% of them. The top ten clones comprise under 15% of the sample.

The donors were healthy, HIV-negative adults with no recently reported acute infections or vaccinations. All donors were Caucasian adults living in Nashville, Tennessee, USA. For unsorted samples, about 85 million PBMCs were counted and genomic DNA was extracted with the QIAamp DNA Blood Mini kit. Blood was obtained by leukapheresis, after which PBMCs were separated by Ficoll-Histopaque density gradient centrifugation and cryopreserved in liquid nitrogen vapor phase. Source material: PBMCs. This receptor chain uses TRBV28 and TRBJ1-1; 9 bases in the middle match TRBD1. The receptor was derived from a woman aged 40 to 50 in good health. Some clones in this sample may be carry-over from other donors' samples. The DNA sequence reads TGTGCCAGCAACGAACCGGGACAGGGTTCATTGGGAGCTTTCTTT. Its translation is CASNEPGQGSLGAFF.